These 19 T cell receptor beta chains were sequenced from one sample in a study of shared clonotypes between healthy human individuals (dated by TCRdb to the early 2020s). Libraries were constructed by the immunoSEQ multiplex PCR assay. This immuneACCESS table, as held by TCRdb, lists in-frame sequences with V and J called but not all clones. Of the missing ones, under half trace to an unresolved V gene in checked studies; the others have no known cause. The sample table records roughly 1,600,000 clones; just under 99% of these occur just once. 0.36% of the sample comes from the top ten. Source material: naive CD4+ T cells sorted from blood. The sample's cell subset or site, from its label and the paper: CD45RA+ positively selected. The receptors were gathered from a man aged 30 to 45 in good health.

The J gene is TRBJ2-3, the V gene TRBV20-1; 7 positions match TRBD2. The CDR3 contains 10 residues. CDR1 is DFQATT, CDR2 SNEGSKA, per germline (reference sequence). The CDR3 DNA reads as TGCAGAAGCGGGGAAGATACGCAGTATTTT. Its protein product is CRSGEDTQYF.

The V call is TRBV7-9, the J call TRBJ1-5; no definite D call. CDR1 is SEHNR, CDR2 FQNEAQ, per germline (reference sequence). The length of the CDR3 is 10 residues. Trimming removed 10 bases from V and 7 bases from J, with 8 bases in between. The CDR3: CAIERQPQHF. For the CDR3, the DNA is TGTGCCATCGAACGGCAGCCCCAGCATTTT.

This sequence joins TRBV27 and TRBJ2-6; D is perhaps TRBD1 (5 bases). Trimming shortened V by 6 bases and J by 1 base, and 19 bases separated the two germline ends. The CDR3 covers 18 residues. The V gene's germline CDR1 is MNHEY and CDR2 SMNVEV (reference sequence). Written as DNA, the CDR3 is TGTGCCAGCAGCCCCTACGACAGTATGTTGTCTGGGGCCAACGTCCTGACTTTC. Encoded protein: CASSPYDSMLSGANVLTF. The full variable domain, rest sourced from reference TRBV27 and TRBJ2-6, is EAQVTQNPRYLITVTGKKLTVTCSQNMNHEYMSWYRQDPGLGLRQIYYSMNVEVTDKGDVPEGYKVSRKEKRNFPLILESPSPNQTSLYFCASSPYDSMLSGANVLTFGAGSRLTVL.

In its sample, this clone was seen once. The rearrangement joins TRBV15 to TRBJ2-7, with 11 bases lining up with TRBD2. Per germline, CDR1 LNHNV and CDR2 YYDKDF (reference sequence). CDR3 length: 15 residues. V lost 9 bases and J lost 3; bases outside the gene matches: 10. CDR3 bases: TGTGCCACGAAACTACTAGCGGGAGAAGTCTACGAGCAGTACTTC. Its translation: CATKLLAGEVYEQYF. Full variable domain (rest looked up from reference TRBV15 and TRBJ2-7): DAMVIQNPRYQVTQFGKPVTLSCSQTLNHNVMYWYQQKSSQAPKLLFHYYDKDFNNEADTPDNFQSRRPNTSFCFLDIRSPGLGDTAMYLCATKLLAGEVYEQYFGPGTRLTVT.

The CDR3 spells CASSLKGPRKDEQFF. For the CDR3, the DNA is TGTGCCAGCAGCTTAAAGGGACCGCGGAAGGATGAGCAGTTCTTC. The gene calls are TRBV5-6 and TRBJ2-1; tentatively, D is TRBD1 or TRBD2 (5 bases each). Germline V gene sequence: CDR1 SGHDT, CDR2 YYEEEE. CDR3 length: 15 residues. V was clipped by 2 bases and J by 8 bases, with 17 bases between them.

In this sample, this clone turned up once. V and J are TRBV18 and TRBJ2-2; D gene unclear. V was pared by 1 base and J by 4 bases, with 13 bases between. This CDR3 region has 16 residues. Germline V gene data show CDR1 as KGHSH and CDR2 as LQKENI. The CDR3 nucleotides are TGTGCCAGCTCACCACAGAGTACACTAACCACCGGGGAGCTGTTTTTT. Its translation: CASSPQSTLTTGELFF.

Concerning this clone itself: The sample carries other DNA sequences with the same CDR3. The chain combines TRBV18 with TRBJ2-7; D gene unclear. Germline V gives CDR1 KGHSH, CDR2 LQKENI. The CDR3 has 13 amino acids. V was clipped by 0 bases and J by 2 bases, with 5 bases between them. The CDR3, as DNA: TGTGCCAGCTCACCACCCGGGCCCTACGAGCAGTACTTC. Translated, it gives CASSPPGPYEQYF.

The V and J genes are TRBV7-6 and TRBJ1-5; tentatively, D is TRBD1 (5 bases). V was cut by 5 bases and J by 11 bases, with 19 bases left in between. This CDR3 has 14 residues. Germline CDR1 SGHVS, CDR2 FNYEAQ. The CDR3: CASSRLREIRAQHF. In nucleotides, the CDR3 is TGTGCCAGCAGCCGCCTCAGGGAAATCAGGGCCCAGCATTTT.

This rearrangement joins TRBV7-3 to TRBJ2-7; a possible D gene is TRBD2 (6 bases). This CDR3 region has 14 residues. V was shortened by 5 bases and J by 7 bases, with 18 bases between the two germline ends. Germline CDR1 reads SGHTA; CDR2 reads FQGTGA. CDR3 in amino acids: CASSPIDGGREQYF. CDR3 DNA: TGTGCCAGCAGCCCCATAGACGGGGGACGGGAGCAGTACTTC.

This chain links TRBV4-1 with TRBJ2-7; unclear D gene. There are 10 residues in the CDR3. CDR1 is MGHRA and CDR2 is YSYEKL in the germline V gene. V was shortened by 8 bases and J by 4 bases, with 6 bases between the two germline ends. The CDR3: CASPWYEQYF. The CDR3 nucleotides read TGCGCCAGCCCCTGGTACGAGCAGTACTTC.

This rearrangement joins TRBV5-1 to TRBJ2-1; D may be TRBD1 (5 bases). The CDR3 consists of 14 residues. Germline loops: CDR1 SGHRS, CDR2 YFSETQ. Trimming stripped 1 base from V and 7 bases from J, with 12 bases between. The chain's CDR3 is CASSLRGRSNEQFF. The CDR3 DNA is TGCGCCAGCAGCTTGAGGGGCAGGTCGAATGAGCAGTTCTTC. Using reference TRBV5-1 and TRBJ2-1 for the parts outside the CDR3, the full variable domain is KAGVTQTPRYLIKTRGQQVTLSCSPISGHRSVSWYQQTPGQGLQFLFEYFSETQRNKGNFPGRFSGRQFSNSRSEMNVSTLELGDSALYLCASSLRGRSNEQFFGPGTRLTVL.

This clone was recorded only once. The chain combines TRBV10-1 with TRBJ2-3; D might be TRBD1 (5 bases). Trimming removed 1 base from V and 4 bases from J, with 21 bases in between. CDR1 and CDR2 (germline): WNHNN, SYGVQD (reference sequence). The CDR3 is 18 residues long. The CDR3 DNA reads as TGCGCCAGCAGTGAGTGGTTGCTTCGGACATCAGTATCAGATACGCAGTATTTT. This translates into CASSEWLLRTSVSDTQYF.

V usage is TRBV28 and J usage is TRBJ2-7, with 11 bases identical to TRBD2. The trim removed 1 base at V and 2 bases at J, leaving 13 bases unmatched. The CDR3 loop spans 19 amino acids. Germline V lookup: CDR1 MDHEN, CDR2 SYDVKM. CDR3 amino acids: CASSLSGLAAFRTPYEQYF. For the CDR3, the DNA is TGTGCCAGCAGTTTATCGGGACTAGCGGCCTTCCGCACCCCCTACGAGCAGTACTTC.

Of note for this clone: Other nucleotide sequences in the sample specify the same CDR3. This chain joins TRBV10-3 and TRBJ1-2, with 9 nucleotides matching TRBD1. V shed 6 bases and J 0 bases; nucleotides not matched to a gene: 2. This CDR3 region has 14 residues. Germline V gives CDR1 ENHRY, CDR2 SYGVKD. The chain's CDR3 is CAISTGGSNYGYTF. The DNA of the CDR3 is TGTGCCATCAGCACAGGGGGCTCTAACTATGGCTACACCTTC.

As concerns this clone: The sample carries other DNA sequences with the same CDR3. The chain joins TRBV7-6 to TRBJ2-5; no clear D. The CDR3 contains 11 residues. In germline, CDR1 is SGHVS, CDR2 FNYEAQ. Trimming cost V 4 bases and J 3 bases, with 3 bases left between them. CDR3 nucleotides: TGTGCCAGCAGCTCCGAAGAGACCCAGTACTTC. Translation gives CASSSEETQYF.

V usage is TRBV28 and J usage is TRBJ2-3, with 12 bases aligning to TRBD1. Germline V gene lookup returns CDR1 MDHEN and CDR2 SYDVKM. Trimming removed 4 bases from V and 1 base from J; junction bases left unmatched: 12. This CDR3 has 19 amino acids. CDR3 sequence: CASSSYRDRGLIGTDTQYF. The CDR3 DNA is TGTGCCAGCAGTTCCTACCGGGACAGGGGGCTTATTGGCACAGATACGCAGTATTTT.

This chain links TRBV7-9 with TRBJ2-5; 11 nucleotides agree with TRBD1. The germline V gene encodes CDR1 SEHNR and CDR2 FQNEAQ (reference sequence). CDR3 length: 15 amino acids. With V trimmed by 5 bases and J by 5 bases, 7 bases remained unmatched. In nucleotides, the CDR3 is TGTGCCAGCAGCCTGGACAGGGGGCTACGGGAGACCCAGTACTTC. It specifies CASSLDRGLRETQYF.

CDR3 sequence: CASSLAGVSTDTQYF. The CDR3 DNA is TGTGCCAGCAGCTTAGCAGGAGTGAGCACAGATACGCAGTATTTT. The chain joins TRBV7-6 to TRBJ2-3; D is ambiguous. The CDR3 has 15 residues. Germline V gene lookup returns CDR1 SGHVS and CDR2 FNYEAQ. V shed 0 bases and J shed 0 bases, with 7 bases lying between them. Variable domain in full (rest from reference TRBV7-6 and TRBJ2-3): GAGVSQSPRYKVTKRGQDVALRCDPISGHVSLYWYRQALGQGPEFLTYFNYEAQQDKSGLPNDRFSAERPEGSISTLTIQRTEQRDSAMYRCASSLAGVSTDTQYFGPGTRLTVL.

The chain employs TRBV9 and TRBJ1-1; D is unclear. Between the trimmed V and J ends, which lost 0 bases and 5 bases, there was a span of 14 bases. Germline V gene sequence: CDR1 SGDLS, CDR2 YYNGEE. The length of the CDR3 is 15 residues. As DNA, the CDR3 is TGTGCCAGCAGCGTAGGATTGGAGTGGAGAACTGAAGCTTTCTTT. Its translation is CASSVGLEWRTEAFF.